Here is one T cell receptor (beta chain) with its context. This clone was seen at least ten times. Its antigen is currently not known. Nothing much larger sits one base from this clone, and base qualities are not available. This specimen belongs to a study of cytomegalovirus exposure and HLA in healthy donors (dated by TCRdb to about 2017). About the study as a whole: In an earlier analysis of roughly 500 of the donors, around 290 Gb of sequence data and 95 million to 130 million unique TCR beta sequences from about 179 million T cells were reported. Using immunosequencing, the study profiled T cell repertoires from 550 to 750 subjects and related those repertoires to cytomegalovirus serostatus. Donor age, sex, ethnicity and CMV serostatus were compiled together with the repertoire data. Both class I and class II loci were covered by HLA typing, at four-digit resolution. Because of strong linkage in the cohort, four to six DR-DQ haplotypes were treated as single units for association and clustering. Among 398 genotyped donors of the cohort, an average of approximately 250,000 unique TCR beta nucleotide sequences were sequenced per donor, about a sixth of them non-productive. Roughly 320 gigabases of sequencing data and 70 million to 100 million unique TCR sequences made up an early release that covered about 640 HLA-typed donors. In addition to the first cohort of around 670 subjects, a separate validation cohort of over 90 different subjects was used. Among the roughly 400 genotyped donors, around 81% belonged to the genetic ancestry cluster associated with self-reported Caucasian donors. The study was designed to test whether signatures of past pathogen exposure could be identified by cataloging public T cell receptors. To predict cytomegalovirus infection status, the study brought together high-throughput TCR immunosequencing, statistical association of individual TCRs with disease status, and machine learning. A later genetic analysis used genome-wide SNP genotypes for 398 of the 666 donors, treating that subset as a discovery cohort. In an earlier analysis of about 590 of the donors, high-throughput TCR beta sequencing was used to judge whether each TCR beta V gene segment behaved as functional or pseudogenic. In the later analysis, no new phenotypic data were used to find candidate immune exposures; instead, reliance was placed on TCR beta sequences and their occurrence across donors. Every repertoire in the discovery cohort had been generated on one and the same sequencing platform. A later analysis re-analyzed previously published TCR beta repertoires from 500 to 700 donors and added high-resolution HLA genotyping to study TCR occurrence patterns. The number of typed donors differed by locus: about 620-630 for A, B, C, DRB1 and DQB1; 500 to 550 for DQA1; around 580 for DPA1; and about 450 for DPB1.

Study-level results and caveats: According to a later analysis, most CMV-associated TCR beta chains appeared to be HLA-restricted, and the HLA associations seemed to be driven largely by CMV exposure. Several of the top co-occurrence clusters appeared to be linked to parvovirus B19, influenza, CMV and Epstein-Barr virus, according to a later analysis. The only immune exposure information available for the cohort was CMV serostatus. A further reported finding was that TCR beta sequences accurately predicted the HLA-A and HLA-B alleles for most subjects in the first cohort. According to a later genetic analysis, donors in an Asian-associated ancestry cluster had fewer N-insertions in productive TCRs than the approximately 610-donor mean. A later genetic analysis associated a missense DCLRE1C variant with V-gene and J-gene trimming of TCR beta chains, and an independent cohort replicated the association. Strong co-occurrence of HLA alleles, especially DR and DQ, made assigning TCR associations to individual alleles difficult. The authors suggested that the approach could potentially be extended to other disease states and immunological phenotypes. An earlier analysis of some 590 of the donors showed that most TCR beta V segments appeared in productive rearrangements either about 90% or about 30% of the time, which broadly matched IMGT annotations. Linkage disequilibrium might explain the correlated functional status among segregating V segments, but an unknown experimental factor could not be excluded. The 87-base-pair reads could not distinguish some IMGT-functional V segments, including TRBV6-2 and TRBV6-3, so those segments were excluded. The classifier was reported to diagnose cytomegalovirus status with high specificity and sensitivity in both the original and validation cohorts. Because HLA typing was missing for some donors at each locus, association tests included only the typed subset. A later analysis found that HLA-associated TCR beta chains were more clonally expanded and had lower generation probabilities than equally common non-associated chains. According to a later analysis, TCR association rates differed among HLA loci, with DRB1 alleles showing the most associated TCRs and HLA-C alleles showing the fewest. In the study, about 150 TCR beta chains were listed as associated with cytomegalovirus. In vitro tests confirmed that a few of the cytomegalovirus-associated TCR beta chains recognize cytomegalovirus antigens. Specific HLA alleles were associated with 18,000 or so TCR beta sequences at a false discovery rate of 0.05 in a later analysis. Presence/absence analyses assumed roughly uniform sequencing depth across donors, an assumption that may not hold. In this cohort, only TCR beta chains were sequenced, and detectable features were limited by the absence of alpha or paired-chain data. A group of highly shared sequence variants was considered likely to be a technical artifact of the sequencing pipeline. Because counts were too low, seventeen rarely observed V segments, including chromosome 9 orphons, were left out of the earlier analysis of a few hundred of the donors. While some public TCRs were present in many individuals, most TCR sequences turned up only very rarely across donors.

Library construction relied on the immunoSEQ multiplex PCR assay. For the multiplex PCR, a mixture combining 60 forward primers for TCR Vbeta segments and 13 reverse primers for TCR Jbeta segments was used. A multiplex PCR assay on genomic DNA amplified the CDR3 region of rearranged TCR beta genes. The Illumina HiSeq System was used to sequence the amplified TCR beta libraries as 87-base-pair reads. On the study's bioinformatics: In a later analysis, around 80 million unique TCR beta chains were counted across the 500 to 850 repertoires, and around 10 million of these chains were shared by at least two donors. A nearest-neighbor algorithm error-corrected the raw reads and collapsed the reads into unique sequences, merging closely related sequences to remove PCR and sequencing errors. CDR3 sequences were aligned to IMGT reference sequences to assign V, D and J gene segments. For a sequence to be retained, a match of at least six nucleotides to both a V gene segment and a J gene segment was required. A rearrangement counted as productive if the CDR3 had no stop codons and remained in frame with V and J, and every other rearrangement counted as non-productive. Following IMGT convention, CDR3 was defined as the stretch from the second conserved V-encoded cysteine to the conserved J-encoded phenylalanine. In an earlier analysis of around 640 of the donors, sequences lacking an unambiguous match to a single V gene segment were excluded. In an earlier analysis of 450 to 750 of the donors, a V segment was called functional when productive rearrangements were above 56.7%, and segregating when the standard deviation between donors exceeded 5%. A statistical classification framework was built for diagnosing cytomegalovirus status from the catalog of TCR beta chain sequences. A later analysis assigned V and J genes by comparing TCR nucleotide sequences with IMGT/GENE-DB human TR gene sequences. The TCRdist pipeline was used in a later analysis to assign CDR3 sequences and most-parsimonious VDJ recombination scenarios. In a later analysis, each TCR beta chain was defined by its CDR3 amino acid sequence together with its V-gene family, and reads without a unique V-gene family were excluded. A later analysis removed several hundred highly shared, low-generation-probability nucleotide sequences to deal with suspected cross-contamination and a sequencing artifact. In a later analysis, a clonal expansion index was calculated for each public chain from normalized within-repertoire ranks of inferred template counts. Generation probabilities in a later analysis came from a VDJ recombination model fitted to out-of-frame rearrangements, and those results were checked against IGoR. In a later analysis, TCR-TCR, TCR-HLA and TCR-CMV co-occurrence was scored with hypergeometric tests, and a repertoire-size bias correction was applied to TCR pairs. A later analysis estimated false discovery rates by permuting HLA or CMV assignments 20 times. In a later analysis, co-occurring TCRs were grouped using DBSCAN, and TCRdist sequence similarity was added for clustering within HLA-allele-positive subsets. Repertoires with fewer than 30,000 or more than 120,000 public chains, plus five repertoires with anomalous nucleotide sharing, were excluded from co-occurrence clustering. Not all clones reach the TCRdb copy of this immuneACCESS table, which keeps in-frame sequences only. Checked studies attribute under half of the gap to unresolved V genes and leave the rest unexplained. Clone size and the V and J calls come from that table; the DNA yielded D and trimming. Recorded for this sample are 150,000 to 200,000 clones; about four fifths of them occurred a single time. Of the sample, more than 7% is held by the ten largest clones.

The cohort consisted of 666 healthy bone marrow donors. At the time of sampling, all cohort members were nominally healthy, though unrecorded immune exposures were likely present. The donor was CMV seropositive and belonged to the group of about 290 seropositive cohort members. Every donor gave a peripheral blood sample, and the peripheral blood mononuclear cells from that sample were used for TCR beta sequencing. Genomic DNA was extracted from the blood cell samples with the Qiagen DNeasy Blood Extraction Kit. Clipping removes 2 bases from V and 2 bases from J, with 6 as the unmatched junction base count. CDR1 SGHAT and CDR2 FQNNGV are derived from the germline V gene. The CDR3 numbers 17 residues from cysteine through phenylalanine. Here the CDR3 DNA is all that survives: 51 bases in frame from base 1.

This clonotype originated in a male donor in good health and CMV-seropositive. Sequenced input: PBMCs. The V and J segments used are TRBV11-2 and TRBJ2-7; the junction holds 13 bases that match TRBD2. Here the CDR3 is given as CASSLSGTSGNTYEQYF. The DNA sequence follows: TGTGCCAGCAGCTTATCCGGGACTAGCGGGAATACCTACGAGCAGTACTTC. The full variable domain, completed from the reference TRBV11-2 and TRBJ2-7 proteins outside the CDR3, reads EAGVAQSPRYKIIEKRQSVAFWCNPISGHATLYWYQQILGQGPKLLIQFQNNGVVDDSQLPKDRFSAERLKGVDSTLKIQPAKLEDSAVYLCASSLSGTSGNTYEQYFGPGTRLTVT.